The entry below describes one T cell receptor beta chain. The data derive from a study of blood T cell repertoires in COVID-19. Germline lookup yields CDR1 SQVTM and CDR2 ANQGSEA. V shed 4 bases, J shed 3 bases, and the junction held 7 bases outside the gene matches. This CDR3 contains 14 residues. In the original analysis: Estimation of nucleated cell counts was performed using reference gene primer amplification. The repertoire was sequenced with immunoSEQ multiplex PCR; TCRdb's copy has only in-frame clones and lacks some. V, J and clone size are taken as reported in that table, and D and trimming were inferred from the DNA itself. The repertoire holds 150,000 to 200,000 clones, with 80% to 90% as singletons.

The clonotype was recovered from a man between 60 and 75 years old with acute or convalescent COVID-19. Sequencing was carried out using peripheral blood. V gene TRBV29-1 combines with J gene TRBJ1-2; 8 bases align to TRBD1. CDR3 nucleotides: TGCAGCGTTGTCGGGCTGACAGGGGACTATGGCTACACCTTC. It encodes CSVVGLTGDYGYTF.